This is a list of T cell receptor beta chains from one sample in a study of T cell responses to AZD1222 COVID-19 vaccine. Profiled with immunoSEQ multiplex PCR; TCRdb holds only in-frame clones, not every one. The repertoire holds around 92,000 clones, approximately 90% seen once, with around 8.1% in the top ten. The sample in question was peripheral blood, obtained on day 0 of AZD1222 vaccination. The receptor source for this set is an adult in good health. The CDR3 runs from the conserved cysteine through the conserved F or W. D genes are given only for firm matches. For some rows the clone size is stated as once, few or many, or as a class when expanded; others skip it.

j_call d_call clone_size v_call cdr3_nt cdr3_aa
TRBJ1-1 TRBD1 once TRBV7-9 TGTGCCAGCAGCTACCGGGGACAGGGAGAAGCTTTCTTT CASSYRGQGEAFF
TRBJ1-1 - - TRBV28 TGTGCCAGCAGTTTACGGGGGGTTGAAGCTTTCTTT CASSLRGVEAFF
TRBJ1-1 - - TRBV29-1 TGCAGCGTTGAAAGGGCTGTGGACACTGAAGCTTTCTTT CSVERAVDTEAFF
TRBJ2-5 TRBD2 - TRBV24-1 TGTGCCACCAGTGATTCCAGGACTAGCGCAGAGACCCAGTACTTC CATSDSRTSAETQYF
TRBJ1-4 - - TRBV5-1 TGCGCCAGCAGACTGGCCATAGGGGCGAATGAAAAACTGTTTTTT CASRLAIGANEKLFF
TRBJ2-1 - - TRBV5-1 TGCGCCAGCAGCTCCCCCCCCCGCGATGAGCAGTTCTTC CASSSPPRDEQFF
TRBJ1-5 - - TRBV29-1 TGCAGCGGCTCGAATAGCAATCAGCCCCAGCATTTT CSGSNSNQPQHF
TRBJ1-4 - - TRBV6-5 TGTGCCGGGCGAAGCTATAATGAAAAACTGTTTTTT CAGRSYNEKLFF
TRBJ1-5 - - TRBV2 TGTGCCAGCAGTGACAGGGCAGATCAGCCCCAGCATTTT CASSDRADQPQHF
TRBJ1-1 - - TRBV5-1 TGCGCCAGCAGCTTTGAGGCCTTGAACACTGAAGCTTTCTTT CASSFEALNTEAFF
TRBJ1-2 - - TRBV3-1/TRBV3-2 TGTGCCAGCAGCCAAGGGGTACAGGTCTATGGCTACACCTTC CASSQGVQVYGYTF
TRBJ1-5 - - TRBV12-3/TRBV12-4 TGTGCCAGCAGTCCCCTGGGGGGACCCCAGCATTTT CASSPLGGPQHF
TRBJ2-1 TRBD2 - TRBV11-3 TGTGCCAGCAGCGCCCGGACTAGCGACAATGAGCAGTTCTTC CASSARTSDNEQFF
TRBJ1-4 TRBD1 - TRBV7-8 TGTGCCAGCAGCCCCGAGGGGGCGGGAGGGGAAAAACTGTTTTTT CASSPEGAGGEKLFF
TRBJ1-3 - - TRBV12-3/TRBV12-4 TGTGCCAGCAGTTTAGTGGCTGGAAACACCATATATTTT CASSLVAGNTIYF
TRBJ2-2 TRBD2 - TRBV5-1 TGCGCCAGCAGCAAGAAAAGCGGGGGTACTCGTGAGAACACCGGGGAGCTGTTTTTT CASSKKSGGTRENTGELFF
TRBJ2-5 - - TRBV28 TGTGCCAGCAGTTTAGGCGGGGAAGAGACCCAGTACTTC CASSLGGEETQYF
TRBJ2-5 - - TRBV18 TGTGCCAGCTCACCCGGGACCGGGGAGACCCAGTACTTC CASSPGTGETQYF
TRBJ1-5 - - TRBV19 TGTGCCAGTAGTATACGAGCGGGTTTAGCGAATCAGCCCCAGCATTTT CASSIRAGLANQPQHF
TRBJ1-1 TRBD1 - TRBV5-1 TGCGCCAGCAGCTTGGAGGGGACAGGGGGCACTGAAGCTTTCTTT CASSLEGTGGTEAFF
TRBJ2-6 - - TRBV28 TGTGCCAGCAACGGACAGATCGTTAGCTCTGGGGCCAACGTCCTGACTTTC CASNGQIVSSGANVLTF
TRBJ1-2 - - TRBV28 TGTGCCAGCAGTTTTTCGGATCACTATGGCTACACCTTC CASSFSDHYGYTF
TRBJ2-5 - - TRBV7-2 TGTGCCAGCAGCTCGTCGGGGGAGACCCAGTACTTC CASSSSGETQYF
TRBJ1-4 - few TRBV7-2 TGTGCCAGCAGCGAAAATGAAAAACTGTTTTTT CASSENEKLFF
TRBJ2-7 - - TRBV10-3 TGTGCCATCAGCACAAGTTCAAGCTCCTACGAGCAGTACTTC CAISTSSSSYEQYF
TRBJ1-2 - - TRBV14 TGTGCCAGCAGCACACAGGGTGTAACCCCTCCGCATGGCTACACCTTC CASSTQGVTPPHGYTF
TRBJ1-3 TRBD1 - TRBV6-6 TGTGCCAGCACCCCGACAGGGCACTCTGGAAACACCATATATTTT CASTPTGHSGNTIYF
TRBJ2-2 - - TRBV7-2 TGTGCCAGCAGCTTTTCCTATAACACCGGGGAGCTGTTTTTT CASSFSYNTGELFF
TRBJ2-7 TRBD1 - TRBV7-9 TGTGCCAGCAGCTTCGGGACAGGGGGTTCCCACGAGCAGTACTTC CASSFGTGGSHEQYF
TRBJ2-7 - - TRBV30 TGTGCCTGGAACGCAGGTCCCTACGAGCAGTACTTC CAWNAGPYEQYF
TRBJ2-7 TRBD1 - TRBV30 TGTGCCTGGAGCGCAGGGGGCTACGAGCAGTACTTC CAWSAGGYEQYF
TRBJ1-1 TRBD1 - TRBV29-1 TGCAGCGTCCTAGGGGCGGGACAGGGTAGGGGTAGCACTGAAGCTTTCTTT CSVLGAGQGRGSTEAFF
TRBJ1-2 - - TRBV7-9 TGTGCCAGCAGCTTAGCGCTCGGGGGTAATAACTATGGCTACACCTTC CASSLALGGNNYGYTF
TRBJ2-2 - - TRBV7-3 TGTGCCAGCAGCTTACAGCGCTCCGGGGAGCTGTTTTTT CASSLQRSGELFF
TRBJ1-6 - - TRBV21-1 TGTGCCAGCAGCGCTAATTCACCCCTCCACTTT CASSANSPLHF
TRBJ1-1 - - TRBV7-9 TGTGCCAGCAGCTTTCAGGGAGCTGAAGCTTTCTTT CASSFQGAEAFF
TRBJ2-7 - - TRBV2 TGTGCCAGCAGTGAAAGTTGGCTAGCAGCTTCCTACGAGCAGTACTTC CASSESWLAASYEQYF